This TCR beta chain was observed in a study of blood T cells in healthy people across ages (dated by TCRdb to between 2014 and 2017). About the study as a whole: Template switching captured roughly one uniquely barcoded TCR beta cDNA molecule per two T cells in model experiments. To track age-related changes in TCR beta repertoire diversity, the study relied on deep sequencing normalized with unique cDNA molecular identifiers. The donors were split into four age groups: young (average 16 years), middle-aged (about 40), aged (roughly 60) and long-lived (approximately 89). To avoid experimental bias, donors of different ages were distributed randomly across sequencing lanes. The study analyzed two additional independent replicas of 1 million unique cDNA reads from the same blood draw for two donors, one aged 18 to 30 and one aged 80 or older.

The paper as a whole reports these results and caveats: Donor CMV infection status was unknown, potentially confounding age-related changes in expanded clonotypes. A strong correlation was found between observed TCR beta diversity and the percentage of naive T cells measured by flow cytometry. The long-lived group showed more naive CD4+ T cells, fewer expanded clones and increased TCR diversity than the aged group, suggesting age selection. Bulk unsorted PBMC profiling prevented conclusive comparison of naive and antigen-experienced compartments. As age increased, observed TCR beta diversity per million T cells dropped in a roughly linear way, and a significant reduction was already evident by age about 40. Estimates of total diversity from one million sequenced T cells were regarded as lower bounds and underestimates.

For this clonotype: This receptor's antigen is unknown. No much larger clone exists at a distance of one base, and base qualities are not known.

The method behind the library was 5' RACE. The sample was run on an Illumina HiSeq 2500. A second roughly 6 to 12 cycle PCR used a sample-barcoded 5' primer and a J-beta primer mix. A unique molecular identifier was introduced onto each TCR beta cDNA molecule by a template-switch 5' adaptor carrying 12 random nucleotides. Each sample yielded at least 2.5 million CDR3-containing paired-end reads. First-strand cDNA synthesis was performed from all RNA using the Mint cDNA synthesis kit, with priming by a TRBC-specific oligonucleotide. All cDNA was treated with uracil-DNA glycosylase and then went through a first 18-cycle PCR with the universal primers M1SS and BC2_uni_R. The original pipeline was this. For normalization, 1 million high-quality reads were randomly selected from each sample, with every read carrying a distinct molecular identifier. Instead of being binned into consensus sequences, reads with shared molecular identifiers were discarded. CDR3 identification, clonotype clustering and error correction used MiTCR with a Q25 quality threshold and the strictest error-elimination algorithm. A nonparametric unseen species model with Euler transformation was used to estimate a lower bound on total TCR beta diversity. The raw public reads went through TCRdb reprocessing: fastp at Q25, MiXCR clone calling, in-frame beta chains kept. Each entry merges the rows of one CDR3 protein and shows their most common DNA and genes. The V and J calls were determined by TCRdb, not by the authors. In this sample the table shows some 1.4 million distinct CDR3 sequences, approximately 42% of which occur a single time. The leading ten clones occupy roughly 7.9% of the sample.

The germline V gene (reference sequence) sets CDR1 to SEHNR and CDR2 to FQNEAQ. The CDR3 contains 17 residues, cysteine and phenylalanine counted. Only CDR3 DNA remains: 51 bases, in frame from the first base. The junction shows trimming of 1 base on V and 4 bases on J, plus 19 bases between the germline ends. The roughly 39 donors, aged 6 to 90 years, were systemically healthy Caucasian individuals from Russia. About 10 milliliters of peripheral blood were collected from each donor into EDTA-treated Vacutainer tubes. Ficoll-Paque density-gradient centrifugation was used to isolate PBMCs, with at least 6 million obtained per sample. Total RNA was extracted from PBMCs with Trizol reagent, with at least 6 micrograms obtained per sample. The percentages of naive CD45RAhigh/CD27high T cells were determined by flow cytometry on a PBMC aliquot from every donor.

The origin of this receptor is a woman aged 18-35 years in good health. In this chain, TRBV7-9 is recombined with TRBJ1-1, with the D gene uncertain. Sequenced sample: blood. This receptor has the CDR3 CASSLGGGRGAGTEAFF. The DNA is TGTGCCAGCAGCTTAGGGGGAGGGCGGGGAGCGGGCACTGAAGCTTTCTTT.